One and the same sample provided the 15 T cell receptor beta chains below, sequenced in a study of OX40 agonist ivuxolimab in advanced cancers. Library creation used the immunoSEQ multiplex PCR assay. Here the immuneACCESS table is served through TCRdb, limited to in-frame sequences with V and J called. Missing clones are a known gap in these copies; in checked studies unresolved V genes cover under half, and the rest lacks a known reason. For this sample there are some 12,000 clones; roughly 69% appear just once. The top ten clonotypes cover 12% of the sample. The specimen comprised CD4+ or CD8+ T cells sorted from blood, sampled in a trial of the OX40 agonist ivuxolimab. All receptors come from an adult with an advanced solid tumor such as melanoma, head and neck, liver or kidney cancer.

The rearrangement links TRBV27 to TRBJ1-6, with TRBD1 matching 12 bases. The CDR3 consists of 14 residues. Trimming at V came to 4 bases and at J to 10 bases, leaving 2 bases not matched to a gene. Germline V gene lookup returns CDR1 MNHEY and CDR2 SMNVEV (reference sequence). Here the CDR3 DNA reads TGTGCCAGCAGTTCCGGGACAGGGGGCTCACCCCTCCACTTT. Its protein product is CASSSGTGGSPLHF.

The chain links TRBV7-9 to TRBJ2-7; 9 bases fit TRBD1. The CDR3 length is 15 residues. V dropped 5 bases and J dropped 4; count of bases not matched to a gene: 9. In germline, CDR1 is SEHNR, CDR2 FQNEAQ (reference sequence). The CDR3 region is CASSHTGTGIYEQYF. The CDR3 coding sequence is TGTGCCAGCAGCCATACCGGGACAGGGATATACGAGCAGTACTTC.

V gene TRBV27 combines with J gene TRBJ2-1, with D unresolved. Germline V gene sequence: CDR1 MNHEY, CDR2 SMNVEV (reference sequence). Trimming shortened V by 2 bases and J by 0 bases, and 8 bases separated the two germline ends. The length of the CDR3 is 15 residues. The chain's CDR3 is CASSLDGSSYNEQFF. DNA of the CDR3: TGTGCCAGCAGTTTAGACGGAAGCTCCTACAATGAGCAGTTCTTC.

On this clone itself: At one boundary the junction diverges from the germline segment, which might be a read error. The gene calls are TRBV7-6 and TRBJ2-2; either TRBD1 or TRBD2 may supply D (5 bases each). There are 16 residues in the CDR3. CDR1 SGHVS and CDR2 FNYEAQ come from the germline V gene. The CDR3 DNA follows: TGTGCCAGCAGCTTCTACCTGGGGGAGAACACCGGGGAGCTGTCTTTT. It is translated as CASSFYLGENTGELSF. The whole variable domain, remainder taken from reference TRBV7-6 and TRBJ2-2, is GAGVSQSPRYKVTKRGQDVALRCDPISGHVSLYWYRQALGQGPEFLTYFNYEAQQDKSGLPNDRFSAERPEGSISTLTIQRTEQRDSAMYRCASSFYLGENTGELSFGEGSRLTVL.

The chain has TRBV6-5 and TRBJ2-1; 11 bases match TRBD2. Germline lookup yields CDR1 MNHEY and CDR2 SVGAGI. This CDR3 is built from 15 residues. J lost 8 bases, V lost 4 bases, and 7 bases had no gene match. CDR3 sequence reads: CASSLLAGVGHEQFF. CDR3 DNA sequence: TGTGCCAGCAGTTTACTAGCGGGAGTTGGGCATGAGCAGTTCTTC.

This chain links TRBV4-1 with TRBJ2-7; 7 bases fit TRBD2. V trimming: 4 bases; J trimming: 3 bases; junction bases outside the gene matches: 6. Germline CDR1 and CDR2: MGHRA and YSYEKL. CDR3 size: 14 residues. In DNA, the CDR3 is TGCGCCAGCAGCCCTCGGGGGGAGGGCTACGAGCAGTACTTC. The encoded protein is CASSPRGEGYEQYF.

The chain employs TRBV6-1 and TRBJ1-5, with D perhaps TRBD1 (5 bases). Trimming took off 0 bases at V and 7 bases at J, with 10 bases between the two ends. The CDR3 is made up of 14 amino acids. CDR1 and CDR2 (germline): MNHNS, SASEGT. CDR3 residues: CASSEARREQPQHF. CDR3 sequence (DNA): TGTGCCAGCAGTGAAGCGCGCAGGGAACAGCCCCAGCATTTT.

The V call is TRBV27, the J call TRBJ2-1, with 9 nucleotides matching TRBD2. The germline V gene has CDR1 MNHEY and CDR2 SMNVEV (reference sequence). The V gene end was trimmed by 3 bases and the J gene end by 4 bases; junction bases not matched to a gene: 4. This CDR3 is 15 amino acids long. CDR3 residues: CASSFSGGIYNEQFF. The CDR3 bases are TGTGCCAGCAGTTTTAGCGGGGGAATTTACAATGAGCAGTTCTTC.

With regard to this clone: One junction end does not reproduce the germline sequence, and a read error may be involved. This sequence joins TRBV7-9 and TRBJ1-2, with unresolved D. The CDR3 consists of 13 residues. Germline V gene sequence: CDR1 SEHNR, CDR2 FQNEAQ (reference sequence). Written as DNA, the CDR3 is TGCGGTATAGAGGACGGATCTAACTATGGCTACACCTTC. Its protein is CGIEDGSNYGYTF.

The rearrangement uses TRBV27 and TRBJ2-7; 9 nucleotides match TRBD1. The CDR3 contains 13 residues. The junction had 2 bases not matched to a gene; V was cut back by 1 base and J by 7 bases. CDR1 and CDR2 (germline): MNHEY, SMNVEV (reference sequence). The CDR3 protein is CASSLWTGEEQYF. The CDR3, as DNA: TGTGCCAGCAGTTTATGGACAGGGGAAGAGCAGTACTTC.

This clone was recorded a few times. CDR3 nucleotides: TGCACCAGCAGCCAGGGACAGGGGTCGGCTGGGGCCAACGTCCTGACTTTC. Its protein is CTSSQGQGSAGANVLTF. The chain employs TRBV1 and TRBJ2-6; TRBD1, the table's D call, was not compared with the DNA. TRBV1 corresponds to a pseudogene. This CDR3 comprises 17 residues.

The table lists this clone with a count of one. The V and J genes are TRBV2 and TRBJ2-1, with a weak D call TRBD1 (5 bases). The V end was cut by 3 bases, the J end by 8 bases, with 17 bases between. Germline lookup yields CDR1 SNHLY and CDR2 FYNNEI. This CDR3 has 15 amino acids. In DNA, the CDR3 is TGTGCCAGCAGTGATGTAGGGGCGCGAGTCGATGAGCAGTTCTTC. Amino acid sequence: CASSDVGARVDEQFF.

CDR3 in DNA: TGCGCCAGCAGCTCGGACAGGATAAATAATTCACCCCTCCACTTT. Its protein is CASSSDRINNSPLHF. The chain uses TRBV5-1 and TRBJ1-6; 7 bases agree with TRBD1. The CDR3 covers 15 residues. The ends lost 3 bases at V and 5 bases at J; junction bases unmatched: 5. The germline gives CDR1 SGHRS, CDR2 YFSETQ.

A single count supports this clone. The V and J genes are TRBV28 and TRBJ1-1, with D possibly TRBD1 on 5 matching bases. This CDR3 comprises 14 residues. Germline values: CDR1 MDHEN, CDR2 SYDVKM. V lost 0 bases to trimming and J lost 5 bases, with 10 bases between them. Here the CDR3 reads CASSLWTEGTEAFF. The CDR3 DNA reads TGTGCCAGCAGTTTATGGACAGAGGGGACTGAAGCTTTCTTT.

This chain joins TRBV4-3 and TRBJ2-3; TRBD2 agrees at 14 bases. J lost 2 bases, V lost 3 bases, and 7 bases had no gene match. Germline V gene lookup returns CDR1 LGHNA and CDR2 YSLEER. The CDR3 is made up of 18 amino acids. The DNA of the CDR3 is TGCGCCAGCAGCCATCGTCCGGGACTAGCGGGGGTCACAGATACGCAGTATTTT. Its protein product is CASSHRPGLAGVTDTQYF.